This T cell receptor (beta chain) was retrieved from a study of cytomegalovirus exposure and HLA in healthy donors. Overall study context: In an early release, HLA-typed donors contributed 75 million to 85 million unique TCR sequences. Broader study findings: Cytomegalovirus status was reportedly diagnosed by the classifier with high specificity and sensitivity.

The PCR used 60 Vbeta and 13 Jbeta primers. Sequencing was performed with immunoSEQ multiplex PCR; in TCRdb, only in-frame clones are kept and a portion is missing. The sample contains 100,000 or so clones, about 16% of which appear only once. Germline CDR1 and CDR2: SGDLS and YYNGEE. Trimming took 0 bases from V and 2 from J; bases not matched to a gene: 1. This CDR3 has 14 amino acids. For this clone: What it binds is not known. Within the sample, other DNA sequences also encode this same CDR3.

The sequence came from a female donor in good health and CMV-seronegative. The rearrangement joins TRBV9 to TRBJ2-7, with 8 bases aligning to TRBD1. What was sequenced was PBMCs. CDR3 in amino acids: CASSVGQGTYEQYF. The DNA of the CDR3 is TGTGCCAGCAGCGTAGGACAGGGGACCTACGAGCAGTACTTC.